The TCR beta chain described here comes from a study of T cells in Graves' hyperthyroidism and ophthalmopathy. There were TCR beta CDR3 regions amplified from RNA transcripts. The HTBI set primed first-round TCR CDR3 RT-PCR. MiXCR, run by TCRdb on the multiplex PCR reads, gives a single entry per CDR3 protein. Of 530,000 or so distinct CDR3 sequences listed, roughly 17% are singletons. The CDR3 runs to 16 residues. Germline values: CDR1 MNHNS, CDR2 SASEGT. Between the trimmed V and J ends, which lost 2 bases and 4 bases, there was a span of 14 bases. This sequence was found in a woman between 18 and 29 years old with Graves' ophthalmopathy. Sequencing was performed on blood. This chain links TRBV6-1 with TRBJ1-4, with D maybe TRBD1 (5 bases). The CDR3, as DNA: TGTGCCAGCAGTGAATTGTTTCGGGGGTTTAATGAAAAACTGTTTTTT. This translates into CASSELFRGFNEKLFF.